The sequence of this TCR beta chain was determined in a study of Ad26.COV2.S vaccination and SARS-CoV-2 variants. The wider study: The donor was enrolled in the Ad26.COV2.S arm of the COV1001 trial. The study, taken as a whole, reports: Possibly, TCR breadth and depth analyses underestimated total T cell responses.

Regarding treatment: 19 received Ad26.COV2.S at low or high dose, single or two shots; roughly 5 received placebo; per-sample allocation not given. Specimens were obtained on day 63 following the first vaccine or placebo injection. Assay: immunoSEQ multiplex PCR; the TCRdb copy retains only in-frame clones and omits some. Among about 400,000 clones listed, about 91% were seen once. The V gene lost 6 bases and the J gene lost 6 bases, with 7 bases spanning the gap. The germline V gene has CDR1 LGHNT and CDR2 FRNRAP. This CDR3 contains 11 residues. Comment on this clone: Its antigen is not identified.

The sequencing here drew on peripheral blood, taken in a trial of Ad26.COV2.S vaccine versus placebo. The source is a person aged 18-65 years who received the Ad26.COV2.S COVID-19 vaccine or a placebo. The rearrangement uses TRBV12-5 and TRBJ2-3, with D possibly TRBD2 on 6 matching bases. DNA for the CDR3: TGTGCTAGTGGGGAGGGGGATACGCAGTATTTT. Protein sequence: CASGEGDTQYF. Supplemented by reference TRBV12-5 and TRBJ2-3, the full variable domain reads DARVTQTPRHKVTEMGQEVTMRCQPILGHNTVFWYRQTMMQGLELLAYFRNRAPLDDSGMPKDRFSAEMPDATLATLKIQPSEPRDSAVYFCASGEGDTQYFGPGTRLTVL.